The T cell receptor beta chain under discussion was sequenced for a study of OX40 agonist ivuxolimab in advanced cancers. The method was immunoSEQ multiplex PCR; TCRdb's version includes in-frame clones alone and lacks a portion of them. The data contain around 83,000 clones, about 88% of them singletons. The CDR3 totals 13 residues. The germline CDR1 and CDR2 sequences are SGHRS and YFSETQ. V lost 0 bases and J 4 bases, leaving 7 bases between the germline ends. Material: CD4+ or CD8+ T cells sorted from blood, obtained in a trial of the OX40 agonist ivuxolimab. The gene calls are TRBV5-1 and TRBJ1-2; D ambiguous. This TCR came from an adult with an advanced solid tumor such as melanoma, head and neck, liver or kidney cancer. CDR3 loop: CASSLAGSYGYTF. The DNA of the CDR3 is TGCGCCAGCAGCTTGGCGGGGTCCTATGGCTACACCTTC. Full variable domain (remainder filled in from reference TRBV5-1 and TRBJ1-2): KAGVTQTPRYLIKTRGQQVTLSCSPISGHRSVSWYQQTPGQGLQFLFEYFSETQRNKGNFPGRFSGRQFSNSRSEMNVSTLELGDSALYLCASSLAGSYGYTFGSGTRLTVV.